Listed here are 8 T cell receptor beta chains from one sample, sequenced in a study of technical replicates of blood from several donors. Data came from immunoSEQ multiplex PCR; TCRdb stores just in-frame clones and leaves some out. The table lists about 70,000 clones, around 91% of them singletons. The sample was T cells isolated from PBMCs. Receptor source: a human donor in good health.

The V call is TRBV4-1, the J call TRBJ1-1; 8 bases map to TRBD1. This CDR3 is built from 15 residues. Unmatched junction bases numbered 5, after V lost 2 bases and J lost 3 bases. Germline values: CDR1 MGHRA, CDR2 YSYEKL. CDR3 nucleotide sequence: TGCGCCAGCAGCCAAACAGGGACAGGACACACTGAAGCTTTCTTT. This sequence encodes CASSQTGTGHTEAFF.

The genes are TRBV28 and TRBJ2-6; 9 bases line up with TRBD1. V was pared by 5 bases and J by 4 bases, with 9 bases of the junction left unmatched. The germline CDR1 and CDR2 sequences are MDHEN and SYDVKM. CDR3 length equals 17 residues. The CDR3 bases are TGTGCCAGCAGTACTCCCGGGACAGGGATCGGGGCCAACGTCCTGACTTTC. Its translation: CASSTPGTGIGANVLTF.

This rearrangement joins TRBV19 to TRBJ2-7; TRBD1 matches at 7 bases. The length of the CDR3 is 14 residues. Trimming took 8 bases from V and 3 from J; bases not matched to a gene: 10. CDR1 LNHDA and CDR2 SQIVND come from the germline V gene (reference sequence). In nucleotides, the CDR3 is TGTGCCAGTGGGATCTCGGGACAGATCTACGAGCAGTACTTC. Its translation: CASGISGQIYEQYF.

This clone was detected once. The chain has TRBV5-1 and TRBJ2-5, with 9 bases that match TRBD1. CDR1 and CDR2 (germline): SGHRS, YFSETQ. The ends lost 3 bases at V and 4 bases at J; junction bases unmatched: 7. There are 15 residues in the CDR3. The CDR3 loop is CASSYGTGHLETQYF. The CDR3 DNA sequence: TGCGCCAGCAGCTACGGGACAGGGCACCTAGAGACCCAGTACTTC.

In regard to this clone: Other nucleotide sequences in the sample specify the same CDR3. The chain combines TRBV9 with TRBJ1-1; TRBD1 matches at 8 bases. The CDR3 runs to 13 residues. CDR1 is SGDLS and CDR2 is YYNGEE in the germline V gene. V shed 2 bases, J shed 4 bases, and the junction held 1 base outside the gene matches. The DNA for the CDR3 is TGTGCCAGCAGCGTTGACAGGGGCACTGAAGCTTTCTTT. Protein product: CASSVDRGTEAFF.

The V call is TRBV6-5, the J call TRBJ1-2, with 9 nucleotides matching TRBD1. V gave up 6 bases and J gave up 7 bases; unmatched junction bases: 3. Germline CDR1 reads MNHEY; CDR2 reads SVGAGI. The CDR3 is made up of 12 amino acids. CDR3: CASSGTGSGYTF. As DNA, the CDR3 is TGTGCCAGCAGCGGGACAGGGAGTGGCTACACCTTC.

The V call is TRBV7-9, the J call TRBJ2-1; 7 bases are a match to TRBD2. The CDR3 covers 14 residues. With V trimmed by 5 bases and J by 5 bases, 6 bases remained unmatched. CDR1 SEHNR and CDR2 FQNEAQ come from the germline V gene (reference sequence). Here the CDR3 DNA reads TGTGCCAGCAGCACCCTAGCGGAGAACAATGAGCAGTTCTTC. Residues: CASSTLAENNEQFF. Complete variable domain (other parts from reference TRBV7-9 and TRBJ2-1): DTGVSQNPRHKITKRGQNVTFRCDPISEHNRLYWYRQTLGQGPEFLTYFQNEAQLEKSRLLSDRFSAERPKGSFSTLEIQRTEQGDSAMYLCASSTLAENNEQFFGPGTRLTVL.

This chain connects TRBV19 to TRBJ1-2; tentative D call: TRBD1 (6 bases). V dropped 2 bases and J dropped 8 bases, with 18 bases sitting between them. The CDR3 runs to 15 residues. Germline assignment: CDR1 LNHDA and CDR2 SQIVND (reference sequence). CDR3 bases: TGTGCCAGTAGTATAAGCATGGGGGCGCCTTGGGGCTACACCTTC. Amino acids: CASSISMGAPWGYTF.